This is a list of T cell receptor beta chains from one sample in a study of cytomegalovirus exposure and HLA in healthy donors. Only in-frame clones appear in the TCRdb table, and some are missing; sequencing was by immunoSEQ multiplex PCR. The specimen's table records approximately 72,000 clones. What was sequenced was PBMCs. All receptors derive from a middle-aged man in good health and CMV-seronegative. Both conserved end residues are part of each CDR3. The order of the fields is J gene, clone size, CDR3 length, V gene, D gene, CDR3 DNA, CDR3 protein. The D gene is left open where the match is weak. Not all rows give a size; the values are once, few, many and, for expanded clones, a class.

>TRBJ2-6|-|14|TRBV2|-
TGTGCCAGGGGTCCGACAGCCGGGGCCAACGTCCTGACTTTC
CARGPTAGANVLTF
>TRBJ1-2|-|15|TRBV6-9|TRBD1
TGTGCCAGCAGGGGATACAGGGGGTCTCACTATGGCTACACCTTC
CASRGYRGSHYGYTF
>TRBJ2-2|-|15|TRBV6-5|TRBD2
TGTGCCAGCAAATGGGCGGGGGGACCCACCGGGGAGCTGTTTTTT
CASKWAGGPTGELFF
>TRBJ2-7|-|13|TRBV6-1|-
TGTGCCAGCAGCCCAGGGTATCGAAACGAGCAGTACTTC
CASSPGYRNEQYF
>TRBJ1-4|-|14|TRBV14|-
TGTGCCAGCAGCCCCCCAGGGCAGAGTGGAAAACTGTTTTTT
CASSPPGQSGKLFF
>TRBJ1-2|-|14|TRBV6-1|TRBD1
TGTGCCAGCAGTGAACCGGACAGGGCGGTTGGCTACACCTTC
CASSEPDRAVGYTF
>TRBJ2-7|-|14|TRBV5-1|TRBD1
TGCGCCAGCAGCCCGGACAGGGGGTGGTACGAGCAGTACTTC
CASSPDRGWYEQYF
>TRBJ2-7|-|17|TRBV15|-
TGTGCCACCAGCAGAGATCACAACAGGGCCATCGCCTACGAGCAGTACTTC
CATSRDHNRAIAYEQYF
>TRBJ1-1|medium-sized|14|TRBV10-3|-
TGTGCCATCAGAAGCCAGACAGGTGGAACTGAAGCTTTCTTT
CAIRSQTGGTEAFF
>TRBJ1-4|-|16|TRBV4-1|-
TGCGCCAGCAGCCAAGATCAAGGGGTTGGTCGGGAAAAACTGTTTTTT
CASSQDQGVGREKLFF
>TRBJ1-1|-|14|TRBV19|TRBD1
TGTGCCAGTAAGTTGGGGACAGTGAACACTGAAGCTTTCTTT
CASKLGTVNTEAFF
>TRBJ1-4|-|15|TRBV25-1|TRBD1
TGTGCCAGCAGTGAATGGGGCAGGGGGGCTGAAAAACTGTTTTTT
CASSEWGRGAEKLFF
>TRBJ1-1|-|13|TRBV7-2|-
TGTGCCAGCAGCTTCACTGGGAACACTGAAGCTTTCTTT
CASSFTGNTEAFF
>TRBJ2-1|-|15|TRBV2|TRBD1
TGTGCCAGCAGTGAAGCTAGGGGACAGGGAATCCAGCAGTTCTTC
CASSEARGQGIQQFF
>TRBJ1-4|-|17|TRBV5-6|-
TGTGCCAGTCATGGCCGGGGGGGGGTAAAGAGTAATGAAAAACTGTTTTTT
CASHGRGGVKSNEKLFF
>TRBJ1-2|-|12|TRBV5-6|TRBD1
TGTGCCAGTGACAGGGGAGACTATGGCTACACCTTC
CASDRGDYGYTF
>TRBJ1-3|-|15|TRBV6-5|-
TGTGCCAGCAGTTACAGCGGGAACTCTGGAAACACCATATATTTT
CASSYSGNSGNTIYF
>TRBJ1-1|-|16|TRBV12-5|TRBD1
TGTGCTAGTGGTTTGGACCGACAGGGCGCGAACACTGAAGCTTTCTTT
CASGLDRQGANTEAFF
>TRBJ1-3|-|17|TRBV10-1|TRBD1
TGCGCCAGCAGTGAGTCAGTGACAGGGGCCCCCTGGAACACCATATATTTT
CASSESVTGAPWNTIYF
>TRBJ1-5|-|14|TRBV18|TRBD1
TGTGCCAGCACAGGGGCTCGGGGGAATCAGCCCCAGCATTTT
CASTGARGNQPQHF
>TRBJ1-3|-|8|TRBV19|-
TGTGCCACTCCAGGGTTATATTTT
CATPGLYF
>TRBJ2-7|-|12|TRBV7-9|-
TGTGCCAGCAGCTTCAGGTTTGACGAGCAGTACTTC
CASSFRFDEQYF
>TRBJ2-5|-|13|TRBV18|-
TGTGCCAGCTCACCAAACGCAGAAGAGACCCAGTACTTC
CASSPNAEETQYF
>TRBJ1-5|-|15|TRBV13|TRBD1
TGTGCCAGCAGCTTAGGCCGGTCAGGGGGTCAGCCCCAGCATTTT
CASSLGRSGGQPQHF
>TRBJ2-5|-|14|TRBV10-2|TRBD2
TGCGCCAGCAGTGATGGCGGGGGGCAAGAGACCCAGTACTTC
CASSDGGGQETQYF
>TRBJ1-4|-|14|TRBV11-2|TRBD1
TGTGCCAGCAGCCGGGACAGAAATAATGAAAAACTGTTTTTT
CASSRDRNNEKLFF
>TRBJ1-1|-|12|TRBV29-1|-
TGCAGCGCGGGACACATCAACACTGAAGCTTTCTTT
CSAGHINTEAFF
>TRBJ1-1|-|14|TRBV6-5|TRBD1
TGTGCCAGCAGCGACAGGGGAGGGAGCACTGAAGCTTTCTTT
CASSDRGGSTEAFF
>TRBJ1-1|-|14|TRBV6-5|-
TGTGCCAGCAGTTACGGACAGATAAACACTGAAGCTTTCTTT
CASSYGQINTEAFF
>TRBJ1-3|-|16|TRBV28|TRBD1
TGTGCCAGCAGTTTATTGGACAGGTTCTCTGGAAACACCATATATTTT
CASSLLDRFSGNTIYF
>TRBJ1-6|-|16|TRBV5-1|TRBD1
TGCGCCAGCAGCTTGGCCGACAGGGCCTTTAATTCACCCCTCCACTTT
CASSLADRAFNSPLHF
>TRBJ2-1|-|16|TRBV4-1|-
TGCGCCAGCAGCCAAGTAGACATCGTCTCCTACAATGAGCAGTTCTTC
CASSQVDIVSYNEQFF
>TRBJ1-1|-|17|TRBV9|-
TGTGCCAGCAGCGTAGATCTGGGAGTGGGAATGAACACTGAAGCTTTCTTT
CASSVDLGVGMNTEAFF
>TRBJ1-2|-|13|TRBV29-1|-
TGCAGCGTTGGAGGAGGGCCCGACTATGGCTACACCTTC
CSVGGGPDYGYTF
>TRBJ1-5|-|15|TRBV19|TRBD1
TGTGCCAGTAGTCCTGACAGGGACAGCCCCCAGCCCCAGCATTTT
CASSPDRDSPQPQHF
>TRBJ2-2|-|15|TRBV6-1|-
TGTGCCAGCAGTGGACAGCTCTCGAACACCGGGGAGCTGTTTTTT
CASSGQLSNTGELFF
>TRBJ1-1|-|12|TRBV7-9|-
TGTGCCAGCAGCTTTAGCTATACTGAAGCTTTCTTT
CASSFSYTEAFF
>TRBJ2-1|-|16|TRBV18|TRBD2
TGTGCCAGCTCACCAGCAAGCGGGGGAACCTACAATGAGCAGTTCTTC
CASSPASGGTYNEQFF
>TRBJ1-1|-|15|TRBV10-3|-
TGTGCCATCAGTGAGTTAGGGGTTACGAACACTGAAGCTTTCTTT
CAISELGVTNTEAFF
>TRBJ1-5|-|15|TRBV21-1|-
TGTGCCAGCAGCAAAGGCCACAGGGTCAATCAGCCCCAGCATTTT
CASSKGHRVNQPQHF
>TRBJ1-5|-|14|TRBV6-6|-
TGTGCCAGCGTCGAAGAAAATATCGGTCAGCCCCAGCATTTT
CASVEENIGQPQHF
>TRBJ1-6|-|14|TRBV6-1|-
TGTGCCAGCAGGGACAGCTCCTATAATTCACCCCTCCACTTT
CASRDSSYNSPLHF
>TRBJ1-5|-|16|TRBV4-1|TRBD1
TGCGCCAGCAGCCAAGAGGTGGGACAGCCCAGTAGGCCCCAGCATTTT
CASSQEVGQPSRPQHF
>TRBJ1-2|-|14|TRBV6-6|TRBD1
TGTGCCAGCAGTTGGGGGACAGCTAACTATGGCTACACCTTC
CASSWGTANYGYTF
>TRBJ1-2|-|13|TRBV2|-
TGTGCCAGCAGCGAAACAGGGCAGAGTGGCTACACCTTC
CASSETGQSGYTF
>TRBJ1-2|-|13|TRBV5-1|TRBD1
TGCGCCAGCAGCCCACAGGGGAACTATGGCTACACCTTC
CASSPQGNYGYTF
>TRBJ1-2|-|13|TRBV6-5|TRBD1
TGTGCCAGCAGTGACAGGGCAGGGGCTGGCTACACCTTC
CASSDRAGAGYTF
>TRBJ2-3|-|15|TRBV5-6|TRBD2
TGTGCCAGCAGCCCCACGGGACTAGCGGCAGATACGCAGTATTTT
CASSPTGLAADTQYF
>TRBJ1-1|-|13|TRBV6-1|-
TGTGCCAGCAGTGAATTAGGGGGCACTGAAGCTTTCTTT
CASSELGGTEAFF
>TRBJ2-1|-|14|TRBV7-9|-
TGTGCCAGCAGCTTAGGCGGGTCCCACAATGAGCAGTTCTTC
CASSLGGSHNEQFF
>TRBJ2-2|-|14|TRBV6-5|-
TGTGCCAGCAGTTATAGCCCCATGTCCGGGGAGCTGTTTTTT
CASSYSPMSGELFF
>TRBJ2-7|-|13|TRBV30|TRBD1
TGTGCCTGGAGTGGGACAGGGGACGGCGAGCAGTACTTC
CAWSGTGDGEQYF
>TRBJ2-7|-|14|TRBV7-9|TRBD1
TGTGCCAGCAGCTTAGGACAGGGAAGTCACGAGCAGTACTTC
CASSLGQGSHEQYF
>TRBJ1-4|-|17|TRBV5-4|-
TGTGCCAGCAGCGTGGGCCAGACTGGCGGGACTAATGAAAAACTGTTTTTT
CASSVGQTGGTNEKLFF
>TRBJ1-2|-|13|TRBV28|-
TGTGCCAGCAGTCCAGGGACAAACTATGGCTACACCTTC
CASSPGTNYGYTF
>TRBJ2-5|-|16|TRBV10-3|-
TGTGCCATCAGTGACGGTAGTACAGGCCCTCAAGAGACCCAGTACTTC
CAISDGSTGPQETQYF
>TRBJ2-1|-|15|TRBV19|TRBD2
TGTGCCAGTAGTATTCCGTGGGGCGGGAGGAATGAGCAGTTCTTC
CASSIPWGGRNEQFF
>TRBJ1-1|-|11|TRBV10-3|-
TGTGCCATCAGTGGGTCCCAAGCGGCTTTCTTT
CAISGSQAAFF
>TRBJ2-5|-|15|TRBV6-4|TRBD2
TGTGCCAGCAGTGCCACCAGCGGGGGGGCCGAGACCCAGTACTTC
CASSATSGGAETQYF
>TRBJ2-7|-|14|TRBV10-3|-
TGTGCCATCAACAAGGGGGGGGAGACCTACGAGCAGTACTTC
CAINKGGETYEQYF